This T cell receptor beta chain came from a study of OX40 agonist ivuxolimab in advanced cancers. Notes on the research overall: Ivuxolimab, which targeted the costimulatory receptor OX40 (CD134), was an agonistic, fully human IgG2 monoclonal antibody. Intravenous ivuxolimab was administered to patients every 2 weeks at six dose levels: 0.01, 0.1, 0.3, 1.5, 3 and 10 mg/kg. Patients were allowed to have had prior anti-PD-1, anti-PD-L1 or anti-CTLA-4 therapy, and 40% to 45% of the dose-escalation patients had been treated with checkpoint inhibitors. The purpose of peripheral TCRbeta sequencing was to test whether ivuxolimab changed TCR sequence diversity and led to clonal T-cell expansion. In the dose-escalation cohort, more than 80% of patients were male, and the mean age was 60 years with a range of roughly 20 to 85. Partial responses occurred in three dose-escalation patients: two with cutaneous melanoma and one with hepatocellular carcinoma. The monotherapy dose-escalation portion (N ≈ 50 patients) of the phase I ivuxolimab trial is reported in the paper. Of the approximately 50 dose-escalation patients, hepatocellular carcinoma was present in roughly 19, melanoma in some 15, renal cell carcinoma in 9 and head and neck cancer in 9. Beyond this particular receptor, the publication reports: In the 0.1-3.0 mg/kg groups, partial responders were among the patients with the lowest normalized peripheral clonal expansion, particularly in CD8+ T cells. Clonal expansion of both CD4+ and CD8+ blood T cells was observed from baseline to week 6 at doses 0.1 to 3.0 mg/kg. Low levels of normalized T-cell clonal expansion were also seen in some nonresponding patients. After ivuxolimab, more expanded clones were found on average in CD8+ T cells than in CD4+ T cells. Antigen specificity was not determined for the clonally expanded peripheral T cells.

Including cysteine and phenylalanine, the CDR3 has 14 amino acids. Only the CDR3 DNA is retained, 42 bases long and in frame from the first base. The germline V gene provides CDR1 MDHEN and CDR2 SYDVKM. Germline trimming amounts to 6 bases on V and 1 base on J, with 3 as the count of junction bases outside the gene matches. Patients with autoimmune disease history or receiving systemic immunosuppression were excluded from the trial. Peripheral blood for TCR sequencing was drawn from every dose cohort at baseline, at cycle 4 day 1 and at cycle 7 day 1. The samples were taken from a phase I, first-in-human, multicenter, open-label dose-escalation trial of ivuxolimab. The trial enrolled adults with locally advanced or metastatic head and neck squamous cell, hepatocellular, melanoma or renal cell carcinoma. CD4+ and CD8+ T cells were sorted separately from peripheral blood before TCR sequencing. For sequencing of the TCRbeta CDR3 region, genomic DNA was extracted from the sorted cells. TCRbeta CDR3 regions were sequenced using the immunoSEQ Assay. TCRdb stores this immuneACCESS table with in-frame sequences only. Part of the clones is absent; in the studies checked, under half of the shortfall reflects unresolved V genes, and no reason is known for the rest. Present in this sample are about 76,000 clones, around 87% of which were seen just once. The top ten hold about 2.5% of the sample.

This clone was detected a few times. Its specific antigen is unknown. Base qualities are not recorded, but no much larger clone differs from it by a single base. This specimen was CD4+ or CD8+ T cells sorted from blood, taken in a trial of the OX40 agonist ivuxolimab. The receptor comes from an adult with an advanced solid tumor such as melanoma, head and neck, liver or kidney cancer. The chain couples TRBV28 to TRBJ1-1; the junction holds 9 bases that match TRBD1. The nucleotide sequence reads as follows: TGTGCCAGCAGCTGGGGACAGGGGAACACTGAAGCTTTCTTT. The encoded protein is CASSWGQGNTEAFF.